This TCR beta chain was observed in a study of CD8+ T cells in alopecia areata. The study, taken as a whole, reports: Scalp lesions, especially in alopecia totalis/universalis, had higher clonality than normal scalp. Whereas mice showed it more clearly, TCR sharing across patients was murkier, possibly because of HLA.

The authors sorted pooled cutaneous lymph node cells using CD4, CD8alpha, NKG2D, NKG2ACE and other markers. As the sequencing template, cDNA was produced by extracting RNA and reverse transcribing it. Sequencing was performed with immunoSEQ multiplex PCR; in TCRdb, only in-frame clones are kept and a portion is missing. The sample offers about 270,000 clones and no singletons, the top ten holding more than 0.95%. Comments on this clone: Its antigen is still unknown. Mouse gene names and germline throughout. Read sequence stops 4 residues before the CDR3 end, and the germline J gene provides the missing end.

The CDR3 contains 14 residues. V lost 2 bases and J lost 5; bases outside the gene matches: 2. Germline CDR1 reads NSHNY; CDR2 reads SYGAGN. J is TRBJ2-1 and V is TRBV13-1, with 9 bases matching TRBD1. This receptor was identified in a C3H/HeJ mouse with alopecia areata. The strain's MHC haplotype is H2-k. The material sequenced was CD4+ T cells sorted from a lymph node. CDR3 protein: CASSEQGADAEQFF. The CDR3 bases that were read are TGTGCCAGCAGTGAACAGGGGGCGGATGCT.